A selection of T cell receptor beta chains follows, all from one sample in a study of cytomegalovirus exposure and HLA in healthy donors. The assay was immunoSEQ multiplex PCR, and TCRdb's table has in-frame clones only and misses some. The table shows around 80,000 clones, with around 60% occurring only once. The sequenced sample consisted of PBMCs. The source is a male donor in good health and CMV-seropositive. Each CDR3 is given with its conserved first and last residue. Each record gives: V gene, D gene, CDR3 protein. D genes are given only for firm matches.

>TRBV19|TRBD2
CASMRGLAEYNEQFF
>TRBV27|NA
CASSLSKGQAGGLITNTEAFF
>TRBV18|TRBD1
CASSPPGQLITGNTIYF
>TRBV27|NA
CASSPAGPTEAFF
>TRBV28|TRBD2
CASSLLAGGNYEQYF
>TRBV29-1|TRBD2
CSVEGTSGSTETQYF
>TRBV14|NA
CASSQANRDTLHF
>TRBV7-2|NA
CASRSSYEQYF
>TRBV27|NA
CASSLKGQPQHF
>TRBV4-3|TRBD2
CASSLCGGLAGGMSYEQYF
>TRBV27|TRBD1
CASSLPGGQGRNEQYF
>TRBV2|NA
CATSWPGSRTEAFF
>TRBV29-1|NA
CSAAPTRTDTQYF
>TRBV10-3|TRBD2
CAIRGQMSGSRYEQYF
>TRBV28|NA
CASSADSYGYTF
>TRBV5-1|NA
CASSRERVGELFF
>TRBV10-2|NA
CASSGLGGDYEQYF
>TRBV10-3|NA
CAISDVQGGNSPLHF
>TRBV13|NA
CASSLAQGPNYEQYF
>TRBV28|TRBD1
CAGKTGYNTEAFF
>TRBV28|NA
CATDQQSSAEAFF
>TRBV30|NA
CAWSSTGNTIYF
>TRBV30|NA
CAWSVRDSKGGYTF
>TRBV30|NA
CAWSVPPGLSAKSGLFF
>TRBV2|NA
CASRRDTEAFF
>TRBV4-1|NA
CASSPTQLELTNYEQYF
>TRBV5-1|NA
CASSLAGARGDEAFF
>TRBV30|NA
CAWSVQVNQPQHF
>TRBV28|NA
CASSWGGVYEQYF
>TRBV11-1|NA
CASSLITPLEGAKAFF
>TRBV9|NA
CASSATGTRGNTIYF
>TRBV28|TRBD1
CASSFTGGRETQYF
>TRBV29-1|NA
CSVGASGENIQYF
>TRBV6-6|NA
CASHGGQKWYEQYF
>TRBV15|TRBD2
CATSRDRGLGLDTQYF
>TRBV30|NA
CAWSRAGGDREQYF
>TRBV27|TRBD1
CASTPQGAKQTYEQYF
>TRBV4-1|TRBD1
CASSPGQGVMNTEAFF
>TRBV7-2|TRBD2
CASSLGGGETQYF
>TRBV7-2|TRBD2
CASSAGGPRSYEQYF
>TRBV2|NA
CASSEAQGQSLFF